This record covers a single T cell receptor (beta chain). The antigen remains unidentified. This sample also contains other DNA sequences that code for the same CDR3. This entry comes from a study of T cells after posttransplantation cyclophosphamide. Study results and limitations: Tissue-infiltrating T cells from skin or gut overlapped little with blood T cells. TRB clonality was highly associated with recipient CMV seropositivity and reactivation. Donor CD8+ memory clones often dominated recipient blood repertoires at later times.

After removal of 4 bases from V and 7 bases from J, the junction contained 8 bases not matched to a gene. The CDR3 spans 15 residues. The V gene's germline CDR1 is SGHNT and CDR2 YYREEE (reference sequence). TCRdb's table, derived via immunoSEQ multiplex PCR, lists solely in-frame clones and lacks some. The sample records 47,000 or so clones, about 90% being singletons. The related graft donor's blood sample was taken on the day of bone marrow donation. V and J are TRBV5-4 and TRBJ1-6; TRBD1 matches at 7 bases. The sequenced material came from PBMCs. The TCR comes from a woman aged 45-60 years in good health and a related stem cell transplant donor. CDR3 in amino acids: CASSAIGQENSPLHF. The CDR3 coding sequence is TGTGCCAGCAGCGCGATAGGACAGGAAAATTCACCCCTCCACTTT.